These T cell receptor beta chains were read from a single sample in a study of graft-versus-host responses after intestinal transplantation. Sequencing was performed with immunoSEQ multiplex PCR; in TCRdb, only in-frame clones are kept and a portion is missing. The top ten hold over 0.15% of the sample, which has fewer than 150,000 clones, approximately 92% seen once. No antigen has been identified for these receptors. The sample was unstimulated CD4+ T cells sorted from spleen or lymph node cells, taken before intestinal transplant. The receptors come from a human donor who received an intestinal transplant. Each CDR3 is given with its conserved first and last residue. The order of the fields is clone size, J gene, V gene, D gene, CDR3 DNA, CDR3 protein. D genes are given only for firm matches. Size tells how often a clone was seen (once, few, many) or the class of an expanded clone, and some rows leave it out.

-,TRBJ2-3,TRBV5-1,-,TGCGCCAGCAGCTTGGGTGGCACAGATACGCAGTATTTT,CASSLGGTDTQYF
once,TRBJ1-6,TRBV6-1,TRBD1,TGTGCCAGCAGGGCAGGGGGCTCACCCCTCCACTTT,CASRAGGSPLHF
-,TRBJ1-1,TRBV5-1,TRBD1,TGCGCCAGCAGCTCCCCAGGGGGTTCGACTGAAGCTTTCTTT,CASSSPGGSTEAFF
-,TRBJ2-2,TRBV9,-,TGTGCCAGCAGCGCTTCGCAGGGAAGCGGGGAGCTGTTTTTT,CASSASQGSGELFF
-,TRBJ1-5,TRBV5-4,-,TGTGCCAGCAGCCCGGGACCGGGACAGCCCCAGCATTTT,CASSPGPGQPQHF
-,TRBJ2-2,TRBV18,-,TGTGCCAGCTCACCCAACTCAGGGGTGGCAGCTACCGGGGAGCTGTTTTTT,CASSPNSGVAATGELFF
-,TRBJ2-2,TRBV11-2,-,TGTGCCAGCAGCTTAGTCTGGTATCCAGACACGGGCACCGGGGAGCTGTTTTTT,CASSLVWYPDTGTGELFF
-,TRBJ2-7,TRBV6-5,TRBD2,TGTGCCAGCGGGCCGGGGGGGAGTGAGAAGCAGTACTTC,CASGPGGSEKQYF
-,TRBJ2-1,TRBV18,-,TGTGCCAGCTCACTCAACAGGGTACAAAACGTGGGTGAGCAGTTCTTC,CASSLNRVQNVGEQFF
-,TRBJ2-2,TRBV10-2,-,TGCGCCAGCAAAGCGGACTTAAACACCGGGGAGCTGTTTTTT,CASKADLNTGELFF
few,TRBJ2-7,TRBV4-1,TRBD2,TGCGCCAGCAGCCAAGTTAGCGGGGGCTTGTCCTACGAGCAGTACTTC,CASSQVSGGLSYEQYF
-,TRBJ1-5,TRBV2,-,TGTGCCAGCAGTGAAGCCCAGCAGCCCCAGCATTTT,CASSEAQQPQHF
-,TRBJ1-6,TRBV19,-,TGTGCCAGTAGTATCCCCAGGGGAGGAGGGTATTCACCCCTCCACTTT,CASSIPRGGGYSPLHF
-,TRBJ2-1,TRBV7-2,TRBD2,TGTGCCAGCAGCTTTTCTAGCGGGGCTGTCTACAATGAGCAGTTCTTC,CASSFSSGAVYNEQFF
-,TRBJ1-2,TRBV5-1,TRBD1,TGCGCCAGCAGCTTATCGGGACAGGGCTATGGCTACACCTTC,CASSLSGQGYGYTF
-,TRBJ1-3,TRBV18,-,TGTGCCAGCTCACCCAGGACGGAGGGAAACACCATATATTTT,CASSPRTEGNTIYF
-,TRBJ1-5,TRBV27,-,TGTGCCAGCAGTTTTCAGGGTAGCAATCAGCCCCAGCATTTT,CASSFQGSNQPQHF